These T cell receptor beta chains were read from a single sample in a study of metastatic and nonmetastatic thyroid tumors. TCRdb re-clonotyped the PCR reads via MiXCR. The sample lists about 7,400 clones, 3.3% occurring once. Sequenced sample: tumor tissue. The receptor set was obtained from a female donor with papillary thyroid cancer or a benign thyroid nodule (not recorded which). Some clones in this sample may be carry-over from other donors' samples. Each CDR3 is given with its conserved first and last residue. The D gene is left open where the match is weak. The size field is filled for only some rows; it gives once, few, many or a size class.

v_call: TRBV6-2/TRBV6-3
clone_size: medium-sized
j_call: TRBJ1-1
d_call: .
cdr3_aa: CASSPGKTEAFF
cdr3_nt: TGTGCCAGCAGTCCAGGGAAGACTGAAGCTTTCTTT

v_call: TRBV19
clone_size: many
j_call: TRBJ1-5
d_call: .
cdr3_aa: CASSTLRSGGGNQPQHF
cdr3_nt: TGTGCCAGTAGTACCCTCAGGAGCGGTGGTGGCAATCAGCCCCAGCATTTT

v_call: TRBV14
clone_size: many
j_call: TRBJ1-1
d_call: .
cdr3_aa: CASSQLGSGDTEAFF
cdr3_nt: TGTGCCAGCAGCCAATTAGGGTCTGGGGACACTGAAGCTTTCTTT

v_call: TRBV29-1
clone_size: many
j_call: TRBJ2-3
d_call: .
cdr3_aa: CSVEDPGGATDTQYF
cdr3_nt: TGCAGCGTTGAAGATCCTGGGGGCGCGACAGATACGCAGTATTTT

v_call: TRBV2
clone_size: medium-sized
j_call: TRBJ1-2
d_call: .
cdr3_aa: CASRGTGVYGYTF
cdr3_nt: TGTGCCAGCAGAGGGACGGGAGTCTATGGCTACACCTTC

v_call: TRBV12-3/TRBV12-4
clone_size: medium-sized
j_call: TRBJ2-7
d_call: TRBD1
cdr3_aa: CASSSGGSEQYF
cdr3_nt: TGTGCCAGCAGTTCAGGGGGTAGCGAGCAGTACTTC

v_call: TRBV7-2
clone_size: many
j_call: TRBJ1-4
d_call: .
cdr3_aa: CASSSGTTREKLFF
cdr3_nt: TGTGCCAGCAGCTCGGGAACGACCCGTGAAAAACTGTTTTTT

v_call: TRBV7-6
clone_size: .
j_call: TRBJ2-7
d_call: TRBD2
cdr3_aa: CASSLGPGLASGEQYF
cdr3_nt: TGTGCCAGCAGCTTGGGCCCGGGACTAGCGTCGGGGGAGCAGTACTTC

v_call: TRBV28
clone_size: many
j_call: TRBJ1-5
d_call: TRBD1
cdr3_aa: CASSLGTGRSNQPQHF
cdr3_nt: TGTGCCAGCAGTTTAGGGACAGGGAGAAGCAATCAGCCCCAGCATTTT

v_call: TRBV6-5
clone_size: medium-sized
j_call: TRBJ2-3
d_call: TRBD1
cdr3_aa: CASSYRPTGQGAADTQYF
cdr3_nt: TGTGCCAGCAGTTACCGCCCGACGGGACAGGGGGCAGCAGATACGCAGTATTTT

v_call: TRBV3-1
clone_size: many
j_call: TRBJ1-2
d_call: TRBD1
cdr3_aa: CASSPTGEDYGYTF
cdr3_nt: TGTGCCAGCAGCCCGACAGGGGAGGACTATGGCTACACCTTC

v_call: TRBV28
clone_size: medium-sized
j_call: TRBJ1-1
d_call: TRBD1
cdr3_aa: CASSSGQGLTEAFF
cdr3_nt: TGTGCCAGCAGTTCAGGACAGGGGCTCACTGAAGCTTTCTTT

v_call: TRBV5-1
clone_size: medium-sized
j_call: TRBJ2-1
d_call: .
cdr3_aa: CASSLTWVPTGNEQFF
cdr3_nt: TGCGCCAGCAGCTTGACTTGGGTACCGACGGGGAATGAGCAGTTCTTC

v_call: TRBV12-3/TRBV12-4
clone_size: medium-sized
j_call: TRBJ1-4
d_call: .
cdr3_aa: CASSTSTNEKLFF
cdr3_nt: TGTGCCAGCAGTACCTCAACTAATGAAAAACTGTTTTTT

v_call: TRBV3-1
clone_size: many
j_call: TRBJ2-7
d_call: .
cdr3_aa: CASSDFLTYEQYF
cdr3_nt: TGTGCCAGCTCCGATTTCTTAACCTACGAGCAGTACTTC

v_call: TRBV9
clone_size: many
j_call: TRBJ2-2
d_call: .
cdr3_aa: CASSAALNTGELFF
cdr3_nt: TGTGCCAGCAGCGCCGCCTTGAACACCGGGGAGCTGTTTTTT

v_call: TRBV12-3/TRBV12-4
clone_size: medium-sized
j_call: TRBJ1-1
d_call: .
cdr3_aa: CASSLRGASTEAFF
cdr3_nt: TGTGCCAGCAGTTTAAGGGGGGCGTCCACTGAAGCTTTCTTT

v_call: TRBV28
clone_size: medium-sized
j_call: TRBJ2-3
d_call: TRBD1
cdr3_aa: CASSLRGQLTDTQYF
cdr3_nt: TGTGCCAGCAGTTTAAGGGGACAGCTCACAGATACGCAGTATTTT

v_call: TRBV25-1
clone_size: many
j_call: TRBJ2-2
d_call: TRBD1
cdr3_aa: CASGGTGDTGELFF
cdr3_nt: TGTGCCAGCGGGGGGACAGGGGACACCGGGGAGCTGTTTTTT

v_call: TRBV20-1
clone_size: medium-sized
j_call: TRBJ2-7
d_call: TRBD2
cdr3_aa: CSAIEAGGWTYEQYF
cdr3_nt: TGCAGTGCTATTGAGGCGGGAGGTTGGACCTACGAGCAGTACTTC

v_call: TRBV10-3
clone_size: large
j_call: TRBJ1-5
d_call: TRBD1
cdr3_aa: CAVGTGDSNQPQHF
cdr3_nt: TGTGCCGTCGGGACAGGGGATAGCAATCAGCCCCAGCATTTT

v_call: TRBV20-1
clone_size: medium-sized
j_call: TRBJ1-2
d_call: TRBD1
cdr3_aa: CSATRGNYGYTF
cdr3_nt: TGCAGTGCCACCAGGGGGAACTATGGCTACACCTTC

v_call: TRBV5-1
clone_size: medium-sized
j_call: TRBJ2-3
d_call: .
cdr3_aa: CASSLGDSTDTQYF
cdr3_nt: TGCGCCAGCAGCTTGGGGGACAGCACAGATACGCAGTATTTT

v_call: TRBV20-1
clone_size: .
j_call: TRBJ2-7
d_call: TRBD1
cdr3_aa: CSARDSPGGTYEQYF
cdr3_nt: TGCAGTGCTAGAGATAGCCCAGGGGGCACGTACGAGCAGTACTTC

v_call: TRBV12-3/TRBV12-4
clone_size: .
j_call: TRBJ2-7
d_call: TRBD2
cdr3_aa: CASSLGLADSYEQYF
cdr3_nt: TGTGCCAGCAGCTTGGGACTAGCCGATTCCTACGAGCAGTATTTC

v_call: TRBV24-1
clone_size: many
j_call: TRBJ2-6
d_call: .
cdr3_aa: CATSNPGANVLIF
cdr3_nt: TGTGCCACCTCGAATCCTGGGGCCAACGTCCTGATTTTC

v_call: TRBV6-1
clone_size: many
j_call: TRBJ1-1
d_call: TRBD1
cdr3_aa: CASRRDTGGTEAFF
cdr3_nt: TGTGCCAGCAGGAGAGATACAGGGGGCACTGAAGCTTTCTTT

v_call: TRBV13
clone_size: medium-sized
j_call: TRBJ1-2
d_call: .
cdr3_aa: CASSSFHGRQEGYTF
cdr3_nt: TGTGCCAGCAGCTCTTTTCACGGGAGGCAAGAAGGCTACACCTTC

v_call: TRBV28
clone_size: many
j_call: TRBJ2-1
d_call: TRBD2
cdr3_aa: CAGSLRASGTRVQFF
cdr3_nt: TGTGCCGGCAGTTTAAGGGCTAGCGGGACCAGGGTGCAGTTCTTC

v_call: TRBV30
clone_size: many
j_call: TRBJ2-5
d_call: TRBD2
cdr3_aa: CAWTSGRRETQYF
cdr3_nt: TGTGCCTGGACTAGCGGGAGGAGGGAGACCCAGTACTTC

v_call: TRBV6-1
clone_size: .
j_call: TRBJ1-2
d_call: TRBD1
cdr3_aa: CASSASYRGFAYGYTF
cdr3_nt: TGTGCCAGCAGTGCGAGTTACAGGGGATTTGCCTATGGCTACACCTTC

v_call: TRBV12-5
clone_size: many
j_call: TRBJ2-1
d_call: .
cdr3_aa: CASGLGRESNEQFF
cdr3_nt: TGTGCTAGTGGTTTGGGCAGGGAAAGCAATGAGCAGTTCTTC

v_call: TRBV19
clone_size: medium-sized
j_call: TRBJ1-5
d_call: .
cdr3_aa: CASSSESNQPQHF
cdr3_nt: TGTGCCAGTAGTAGCGAGAGCAATCAGCCCCAGCATTTT

v_call: TRBV7-2
clone_size: medium-sized
j_call: TRBJ2-3
d_call: TRBD2
cdr3_aa: CASSNKREGRSTDTQYF
cdr3_nt: TGTGCCAGCAGCAATAAGCGGGAGGGCCGGAGCACAGATACGCAGTATTTT

v_call: TRBV2
clone_size: medium-sized
j_call: TRBJ1-6
d_call: .
cdr3_aa: CASSATGTENSPLHF
cdr3_nt: TGTGCCAGCAGTGCTACCGGGACTGAGAATTCACCCCTCCACTTT

v_call: TRBV7-2
clone_size: many
j_call: TRBJ2-2
d_call: .
cdr3_aa: CASSLDSGRTGELFF
cdr3_nt: TGTGCCAGCAGCTTAGATAGCGGACGGACCGGGGAGCTGTTTTTT

v_call: TRBV5-1
clone_size: .
j_call: TRBJ2-7
d_call: TRBD1
cdr3_aa: CASSYGTGSYEQYF
cdr3_nt: TGCGCCAGCAGCTACGGGACAGGATCCTACGAGCAGTACTTC

v_call: TRBV7-2
clone_size: many
j_call: TRBJ1-5
d_call: .
cdr3_aa: CASSLGNTDNQPQHF
cdr3_nt: TGTGCCAGCAGCTTAGGTAACACAGACAATCAGCCCCAGCATTTT

v_call: TRBV19
clone_size: medium-sized
j_call: TRBJ1-2
d_call: .
cdr3_aa: CASSPSVQGYYGYTF
cdr3_nt: TGTGCCAGTAGTCCTTCTGTTCAGGGGTACTATGGCTACACCTTC

v_call: TRBV18
clone_size: many
j_call: TRBJ2-2
d_call: .
cdr3_aa: CASSPGLAGKHTGELFF
cdr3_nt: TGTGCCAGCTCACCAGGGTTGGCCGGGAAGCACACCGGGGAGCTGTTTTTT

v_call: TRBV30
clone_size: many
j_call: TRBJ1-5
d_call: .
cdr3_aa: CAWSRQGNQPQHF
cdr3_nt: TGTGCCTGGAGTCGGCAGGGCAATCAGCCCCAGCATTTT

v_call: TRBV14
clone_size: many
j_call: TRBJ2-2
d_call: TRBD2
cdr3_aa: CASSQGLAGGRTGELFF
cdr3_nt: TGTGCCAGCAGCCAAGGACTAGCGGGAGGTAGAACCGGGGAGCTGTTTTTT

v_call: TRBV30
clone_size: many
j_call: TRBJ2-7
d_call: TRBD1
cdr3_aa: CACTSGPGQGHEQYF
cdr3_nt: TGTGCCTGTACTTCCGGCCCGGGACAGGGCCACGAGCAGTACTTC

v_call: TRBV5-5
clone_size: medium-sized
j_call: TRBJ1-5
d_call: .
cdr3_aa: CASSFGAGAGQPQHF
cdr3_nt: TGTGCCAGCAGCTTCGGTGCGGGGGCAGGTCAGCCCCAGCATTTT

v_call: TRBV5-4
clone_size: many
j_call: TRBJ2-2
d_call: .
cdr3_aa: CAIPGITGELFF
cdr3_nt: TGTGCCATCCCCGGGATCACCGGGGAGCTGTTTTTT

v_call: TRBV6-2/TRBV6-3
clone_size: medium-sized
j_call: TRBJ2-7
d_call: TRBD2
cdr3_aa: CASSYSVGGSSYEQYF
cdr3_nt: TGTGCCAGCAGTTATTCTGTCGGGGGGTCCTCCTACGAGCAGTACTTC

v_call: TRBV12-3/TRBV12-4
clone_size: .
j_call: TRBJ1-6
d_call: .
cdr3_aa: CASSSAGGVESPLHF
cdr3_nt: TGTGCCAGCAGCTCCGCGGGGGGGGTAGAATCACCCCTCCACTTT